A selection of T cell receptor beta chains follows, all from one sample in a study of cytomegalovirus exposure and HLA in healthy donors. Some clones are missing from TCRdb's copy, which holds only in-frame ones; the method was immunoSEQ multiplex PCR. The sample holds about 130,000 clones, 75% seen once. The sequenced sample consisted of PBMCs. Every receptor here comes from a man aged 30 to 45 in good health and CMV-seronegative. Both conserved end residues are part of each CDR3. The order of the fields is D gene, clone size, J gene, V gene, CDR3 DNA, CDR3 protein. The D gene is left open where the match is weak. Only part of the rows carry a size: once, few, many, or a class if the clone is expanded.

NA NA TRBJ2-7 TRBV7-7 TGTGCTAGCAGCTTAGGCCAAAGGGGCGCCTACGAGCAGTACTTC CASSLGQRGAYEQYF
NA NA TRBJ2-3 TRBV9 TGTGCCAGCAGCGTAGCTGGAGACACGCAGTATTTT CASSVAGDTQYF
NA once TRBJ1-1 TRBV27 TGTGCCAGCAGTTTTTCAGAGAACACTGAAGCTTTCTTT CASSFSENTEAFF
NA NA TRBJ2-2 TRBV1 TGCACCAGCAGGTACGATCCCGGGACTAGCGGGGGGACTGACACCGGGGAGCTGTTTTTT CTSRYDPGTSGGTDTGELFF
NA NA TRBJ2-7 TRBV2 TGTGCCAGCAGTGGCGAGTACGAGCAGTACTTC CASSGEYEQYF
NA NA TRBJ2-3 TRBV10-3 TGTGCCATCAGTGGAGTGCGGGCGAGCCCCCGCACAGATACGCAGTATTTT CAISGVRASPRTDTQYF
NA NA TRBJ1-4 TRBV15 TGTGCCACCAGCAGAGGAGGGGGAAAACTGTTTTTT CATSRGGGKLFF
TRBD2 NA TRBJ2-1 TRBV29-1 TGCAGCGGCCTGCTAGCGGGACACTTCTCCTACAATGAGCAGTTCTTC CSGLLAGHFSYNEQFF
NA few TRBJ1-6 TRBV6-5 TGTGCCAGCAGTTACACTACAGGGAATGATTCACCCCTCCACTTT CASSYTTGNDSPLHF
NA NA TRBJ2-7 TRBV28 TGTGCCAGCGGCACGGCTCGGCGGACCTACGAGCAGTACTTC CASGTARRTYEQYF
NA NA TRBJ2-3 TRBV27 TGTGCCAGCAGTTACTCGGGGATTACAGATACGCAGTATTTT CASSYSGITDTQYF
NA NA TRBJ2-3 TRBV7-2 TGTGCCAGCAGCCCCGCGTCAGATACGCAGTATTTT CASSPASDTQYF
NA NA TRBJ1-5 TRBV19 TGTGCCAGCGTCAGTGCAGTCGATAGCAATCAGCCCCAGCATTTT CASVSAVDSNQPQHF
TRBD1 NA TRBJ1-2 TRBV4-1 TGCGCCAGCAGCCAAGATACCCAGGGGGCGGGTGGCTACACCTTC CASSQDTQGAGGYTF
NA NA TRBJ2-7 TRBV5-1 TGCGCCAGCAGCTTTACAGGGACCTACGAGCAGTACTTC CASSFTGTYEQYF
NA NA TRBJ1-4 TRBV4-1 TGCGCCAGCAGCCAAGATCACGAGTCTGGTACAACTAATGAAAAACTGTTTTTT CASSQDHESGTTNEKLFF
NA NA TRBJ1-1 TRBV7-9 TGTGCCAGCAGCCAACATCAGGAGAACACTGAAGCTTTCTTT CASSQHQENTEAFF
NA NA TRBJ1-2 TRBV25-1 TGTGCCAGCACCGGATGGAGTGGCTACACCTTC CASTGWSGYTF
TRBD2 NA TRBJ2-5 TRBV5-1 TGCGCCAGCAGCTTGGGACTAGCGGGAGGAACACAAGAGACCCAGTACTTC CASSLGLAGGTQETQYF
TRBD2 few TRBJ2-1 TRBV7-3 TGTGCCAGCAGCTTATCGGGACTAGTAAGCAATGAGCAGTTCTTC CASSLSGLVSNEQFF
NA NA TRBJ2-5 TRBV14 TGTGCCAGCAGCCAAGACAGCCCCCTGGCAGGGCAGTACTTC CASSQDSPLAGQYF
NA NA TRBJ2-1 TRBV28 TGTGCCAGCACTCTAACCGGGAGCGGATGGAATGAGCAGTTCTTC CASTLTGSGWNEQFF
NA NA TRBJ2-3 TRBV6-5 TGTGCCAGCAGTTACACGGGGGTGGCAGGAGATACGCAGTATTTT CASSYTGVAGDTQYF
NA once TRBJ2-3 TRBV28 TGTGCCAGCAGTGCAGGGGTTAGAGATACGCAGTATTTT CASSAGVRDTQYF
TRBD1 NA TRBJ1-4 TRBV6-5 TGTGCCAGCAGGCAGGCAGGGGGCGAGGGAAAACTGTTTTTT CASRQAGGEGKLFF
NA NA TRBJ2-7 TRBV7-2 TGTGCCAGCAGCTTGGGACTGACGTTCCACGAGCAGTACTTC CASSLGLTFHEQYF
TRBD1 NA TRBJ1-1 TRBV9 TGTGCCAGCAGCTCCACCCCGACAAGGTGGACAGGCAAGAACACTGAAGCTTTCTTT CASSSTPTRWTGKNTEAFF
TRBD1 NA TRBJ1-4 TRBV6-5 TGTGCCAGCAGACGACAGGGGACTAATGAAAAACTGTTTTTT CASRRQGTNEKLFF
TRBD2 few TRBJ2-3 TRBV7-6 TGTGCCAGCAGCTTAGAGCGGGGGGGCTTAGATACGCAGTATTTT CASSLERGGLDTQYF
NA few TRBJ1-6 TRBV5-6 TGTGCCAGCAGCACCTATCGGACAGTTTTCTCCTATAATTCACCCCTCCACTTT CASSTYRTVFSYNSPLHF
NA NA TRBJ2-5 TRBV6-5 TGTGCCAGCAGTTACGCGAACAGGGTCCAAGAGACCCAGTACTTC CASSYANRVQETQYF
NA NA TRBJ1-2 TRBV27 TGTGCCAGCAGTTTCAGGGCGACGTATGGCTACACCTTC CASSFRATYGYTF
TRBD1 NA TRBJ2-2 TRBV18 TGTGCCAGCTCACCCCCGACAGGGGGGAACACCGGGGAGCTGTTTTTT CASSPPTGGNTGELFF
NA NA TRBJ1-2 TRBV7-3 TGTGCCAGCAGCCCTCAGGGAGTGGGAGGAGGCTACACCTTC CASSPQGVGGGYTF
TRBD2 NA TRBJ2-2 TRBV4-1 TGCGCCAGCAGCCCGGGACTAGCGAAAAAGAACACCGGGGAGCTGTTTTTT CASSPGLAKKNTGELFF
NA NA TRBJ2-5 TRBV7-6 TGTGCCAGCAGCTCGGGGACAAACCAAGAGACCCAGTACTTC CASSSGTNQETQYF
NA NA TRBJ2-5 TRBV7-9 TGTGCCAGCAGCTTAGGTGCGGAGACCCAGTACTTC CASSLGAETQYF
NA NA TRBJ2-7 TRBV5-1 TGCGCCAGCAGCTTGGTTCCCGGTCCCTACGAGCAGTACTTC CASSLVPGPYEQYF
NA once TRBJ1-6 TRBV5-6 TGTGCCAGCAGCTATTGGGGGGGGGAGGGAAGATCACCCCTCCACTTT CASSYWGGEGRSPLHF
NA NA TRBJ1-5 TRBV7-8 TGTGCCAGCAGCTCGACAAACCTGGGCAATCAGCCCCAGCATTTT CASSSTNLGNQPQHF
NA NA TRBJ1-6 TRBV7-2 TGTGCCAGCAGCTCCTCCTCCCCCCTCCACTTT CASSSSSPLHF
NA once TRBJ1-1 TRBV14 TGTGCCAGCAGCTTCAGGGGTGAATTCACTGAAGCTTTCTTT CASSFRGEFTEAFF
TRBD1 NA TRBJ1-4 TRBV23-1 TGCGCCAGCAGTCTTCCGGGACAGGGGAATGAAAAACTGTTTTTT CASSLPGQGNEKLFF